The rows below give T cell receptor beta chains drawn from one sample of a study of cytomegalovirus exposure and HLA in healthy donors. Profiling relied on immunoSEQ multiplex PCR, and the TCRdb table lists in-frame clones only, not all of them. The table shows roughly 100,000 clones, with approximately 84% occurring only once. Material for sequencing was PBMCs. These receptors all stem from a woman under 30 in good health and CMV-seropositive. The CDR3 runs from the conserved cysteine through the conserved F or W. D genes are given only for firm matches. Rows give clone size only sometimes, using once, few, many, or a class for an expanded clone.

V	size	D	J	CDR3	DNA
TRBV10-3	-	TRBD2	TRBJ2-7	CAISESWGASGSGVSYEQYF	TGTGCCATCAGTGAGTCGTGGGGGGCTAGCGGGAGTGGGGTTTCCTACGAGCAGTACTTC
TRBV5-1	-	TRBD2	TRBJ2-1	CASSLTQRGLAASYNEQFF	TGCGCCAGCAGCTTGACCCAACGGGGACTAGCGGCCTCCTACAATGAGCAGTTCTTC
TRBV28	-	TRBD1	TRBJ1-1	CASSSPQGTEAFF	TGTGCCAGCAGTTCGCCACAGGGGACTGAAGCTTTCTTT
TRBV7-6	once	-	TRBJ2-1	CASSLGATRSDNEQFF	TGTGCCAGCAGCTTAGGGGCCACTAGGTCGGATAATGAGCAGTTCTTC
TRBV6-5	-	TRBD1	TRBJ1-5	CASSRQGYSNQPQHF	TGTGCCAGCAGCAGACAGGGCTATAGCAATCAGCCCCAGCATTTT
TRBV27	once	TRBD2	TRBJ2-5	CASREAGGTIKTQYF	TGTGCCAGCCGGGAGGCGGGAGGAACGATAAAGACCCAGTACTTC
TRBV7-9	-	-	TRBJ1-3	CASSPRERGRNTIYF	TGTGCCAGCAGCCCCCGGGAGCGGGGTAGAAACACCATATATTTT
TRBV6-5	-	TRBD1	TRBJ2-3	CASSKRTGYDTQYF	TGTGCCAGCAGTAAGCGGACAGGTTACGATACGCAGTATTTT
TRBV11-2	-	-	TRBJ1-1	CASSPQQGTEAFF	TGTGCCAGCAGCCCCCAACAGGGCACTGAAGCTTTCTTT
TRBV7-6	once	-	TRBJ1-2	CATASGYGYTF	TGTGCCACCGCGTCGGGCTATGGCTACACCTTC
TRBV28	-	-	TRBJ2-1	CASSLTWREQFF	TGTGCCAGCAGTTTGACTTGGCGTGAGCAGTTCTTC
TRBV6-1	-	-	TRBJ2-1	CASSEVAYLYNEQFF	TGTGCCAGCAGTGAAGTAGCCTACTTATACAATGAGCAGTTCTTC
TRBV20-1	-	TRBD2	TRBJ2-7	CSASWGGEQYF	TGCAGTGCTAGTTGGGGGGGCGAGCAGTACTTC
TRBV4-1	-	TRBD2	TRBJ2-4	CASSQGGLAGGAKNIQYF	TGCGCCAGCAGCCAAGGGGGACTAGCGGGGGGAGCCAAAAACATTCAGTACTTC
TRBV9	-	TRBD1	TRBJ1-6	CASSPPEGAGGNSPLHF	TGTGCCAGCAGCCCCCCTGAGGGGGCAGGGGGGAATTCACCCCTCCACTTT
TRBV11-2	-	-	TRBJ2-7	CASSPWQYSYEQYF	TGTGCCAGCAGCCCCTGGCAGTACTCCTACGAGCAGTACTTC
TRBV30	once	TRBD2	TRBJ2-5	CAWAGGVQETQYF	TGTGCCTGGGCGGGAGGGGTGCAAGAGACCCAGTACTTC
TRBV5-6	few	-	TRBJ1-2	CASSLVGDYGYTF	TGTGCCAGCAGCTTGGTAGGGGACTATGGCTACACCTTC
TRBV6-5	-	TRBD2	TRBJ2-5	CASSGAGAGQETQYF	TGTGCCAGCAGCGGAGCGGGAGCGGGGCAAGAGACCCAGTACTTC
TRBV5-1	-	-	TRBJ2-7	CASSQKDTHSYEQYF	TGCGCCAGCAGCCAAAAGGACACCCACTCCTACGAGCAGTACTTC
TRBV14	-	-	TRBJ2-1	CASSRSMSPNNEQFF	TGTGCCAGCAGCCGAAGCATGAGCCCTAACAATGAGCAGTTCTTC
TRBV2	-	-	TRBJ2-7	CASSPGQGGRREQYF	TGTGCCAGCAGTCCCGGACAGGGAGGGAGGAGGGAGCAGTACTTC